These T cell receptor beta chains were read from a single sample in a study of blood T cells in healthy people across ages. TCRdb re-analysed the 5' RACE reads in MiXCR, keeping a single row per CDR3 protein. This sample has hundreds of thousands of distinct CDR3 sequences; more than 35% occur once, and the top ten carry roughly 18%. Material: blood. The receptors shown here come from an elderly man in good health. Each CDR3 is given without its conserved first and last residue.

j_call v_call cdr3_aa
TRBJ1-2 TRBV29-1 SVGKNPTAYGYT
TRBJ2-1 TRBV5-1 ASSLEVLAGGGNEQF
TRBJ2-3 TRBV20-1 SAGTGFVTDTQY
TRBJ2-5 TRBV11-2 ASSLDRAQQETQY
TRBJ2-7 TRBV7-3 ASSSNSGRGYEQY
TRBJ2-7 TRBV21-1 ASNWLMLLNRGQHYEQY
TRBJ2-1 TRBV6-2/TRBV6-3 ASRSLRDRGHNEQF
TRBJ1-4 TRBV9 ASSEGSGQGVEKLF
TRBJ2-7 TRBV29-1 SVAQARGQY
TRBJ2-7 TRBV21-1 ASSPNLAAPYEQY
TRBJ1-2 TRBV20-1 SAPGTAKSYT
TRBJ2-4 TRBV18 VSSPAGIDIQY
TRBJ1-2 TRBV20-1 SASPQGPYGYT
TRBJ2-2 TRBV4-3 ASGQDPGANTGELF
TRBJ2-1 TRBV6-5 ASWGRGGIHNEQF
TRBJ1-2 TRBV2 ASSEARGSSGYT
TRBJ1-6 TRBV25-1 ASTPRDNSPLH